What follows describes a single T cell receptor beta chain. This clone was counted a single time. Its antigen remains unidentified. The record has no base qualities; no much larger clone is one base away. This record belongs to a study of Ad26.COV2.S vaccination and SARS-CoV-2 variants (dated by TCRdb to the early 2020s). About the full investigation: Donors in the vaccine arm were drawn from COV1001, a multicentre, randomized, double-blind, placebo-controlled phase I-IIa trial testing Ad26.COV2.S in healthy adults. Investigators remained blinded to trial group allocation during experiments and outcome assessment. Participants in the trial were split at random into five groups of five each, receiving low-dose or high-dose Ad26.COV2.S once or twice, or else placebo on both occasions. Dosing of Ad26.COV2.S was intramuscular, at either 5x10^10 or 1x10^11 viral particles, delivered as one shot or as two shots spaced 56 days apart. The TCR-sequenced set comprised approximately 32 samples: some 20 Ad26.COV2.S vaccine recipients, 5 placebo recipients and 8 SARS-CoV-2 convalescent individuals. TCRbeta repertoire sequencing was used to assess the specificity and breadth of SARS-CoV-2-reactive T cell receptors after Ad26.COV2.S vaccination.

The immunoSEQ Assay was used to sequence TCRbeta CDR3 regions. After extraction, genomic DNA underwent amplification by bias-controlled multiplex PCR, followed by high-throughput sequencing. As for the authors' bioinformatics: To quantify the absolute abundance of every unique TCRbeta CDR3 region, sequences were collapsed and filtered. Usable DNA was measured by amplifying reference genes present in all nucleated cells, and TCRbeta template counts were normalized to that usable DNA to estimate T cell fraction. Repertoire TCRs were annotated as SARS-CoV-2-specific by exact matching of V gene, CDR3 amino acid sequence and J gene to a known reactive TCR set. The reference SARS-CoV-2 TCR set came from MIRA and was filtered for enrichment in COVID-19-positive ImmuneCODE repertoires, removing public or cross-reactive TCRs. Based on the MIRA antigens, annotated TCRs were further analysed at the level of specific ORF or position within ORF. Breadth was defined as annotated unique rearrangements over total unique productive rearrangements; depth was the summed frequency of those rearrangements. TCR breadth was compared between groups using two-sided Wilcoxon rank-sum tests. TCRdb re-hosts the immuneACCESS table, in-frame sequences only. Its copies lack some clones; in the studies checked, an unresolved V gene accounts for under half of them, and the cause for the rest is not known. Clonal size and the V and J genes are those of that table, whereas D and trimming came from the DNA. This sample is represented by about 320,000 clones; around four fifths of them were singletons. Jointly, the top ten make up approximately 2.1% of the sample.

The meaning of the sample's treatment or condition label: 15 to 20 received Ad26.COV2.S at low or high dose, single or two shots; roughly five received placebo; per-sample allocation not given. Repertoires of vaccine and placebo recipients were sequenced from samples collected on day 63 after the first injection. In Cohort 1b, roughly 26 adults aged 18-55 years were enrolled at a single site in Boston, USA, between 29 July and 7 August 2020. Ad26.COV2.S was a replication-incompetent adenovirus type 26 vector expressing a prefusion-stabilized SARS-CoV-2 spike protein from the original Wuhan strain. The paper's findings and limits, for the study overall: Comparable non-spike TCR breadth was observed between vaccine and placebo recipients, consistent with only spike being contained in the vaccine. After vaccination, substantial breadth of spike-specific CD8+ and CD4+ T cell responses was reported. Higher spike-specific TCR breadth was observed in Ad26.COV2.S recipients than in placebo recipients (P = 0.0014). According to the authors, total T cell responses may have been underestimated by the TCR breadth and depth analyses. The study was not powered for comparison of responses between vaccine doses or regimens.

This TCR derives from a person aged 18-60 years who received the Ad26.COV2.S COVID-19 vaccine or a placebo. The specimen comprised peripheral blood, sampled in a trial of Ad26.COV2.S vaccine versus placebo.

The nucleotide sequence reads as follows: TGTGCCAGCAGCAAAGACAGGGAGGGGAGGAAAGGCTACACCTTC. This is translated as CASSKDREGRKGYTF. The sequence joins TRBV7-9 to TRBJ1-2; 7 central nucleotides agree with TRBD1. Measured from the cysteine to the phenylalanine, the CDR3 is 15 residues long. The entry retains the CDR3 DNA only, 45 bases that are in frame from base 1. CDR1 and CDR2, looked up from the germline V gene (reference sequence), are SEHNR and FQNEAQ. The germline V end is reduced by 5 bases and the J end by 8 bases; junction bases left unmatched: 14.